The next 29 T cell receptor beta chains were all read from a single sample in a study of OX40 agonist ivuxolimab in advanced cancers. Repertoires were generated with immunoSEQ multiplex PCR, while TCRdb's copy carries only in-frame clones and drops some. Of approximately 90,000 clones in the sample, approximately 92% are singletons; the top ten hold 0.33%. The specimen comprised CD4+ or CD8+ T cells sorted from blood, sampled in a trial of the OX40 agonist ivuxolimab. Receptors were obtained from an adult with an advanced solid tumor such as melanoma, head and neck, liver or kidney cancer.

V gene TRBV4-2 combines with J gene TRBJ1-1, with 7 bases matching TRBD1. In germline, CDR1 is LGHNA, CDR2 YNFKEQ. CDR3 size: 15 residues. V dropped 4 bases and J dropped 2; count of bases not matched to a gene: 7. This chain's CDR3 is CASSPQGNENTEAFF. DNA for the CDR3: TGTGCCAGCAGCCCACAGGGGAATGAAAACACTGAAGCTTTCTTT.

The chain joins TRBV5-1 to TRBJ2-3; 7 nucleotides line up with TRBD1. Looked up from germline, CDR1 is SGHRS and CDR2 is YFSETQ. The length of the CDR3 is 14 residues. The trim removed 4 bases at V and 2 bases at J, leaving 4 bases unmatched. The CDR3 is CASSGQGDTDTQYF. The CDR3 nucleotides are TGCGCCAGCAGCGGGCAGGGGGACACAGATACGCAGTATTTT.

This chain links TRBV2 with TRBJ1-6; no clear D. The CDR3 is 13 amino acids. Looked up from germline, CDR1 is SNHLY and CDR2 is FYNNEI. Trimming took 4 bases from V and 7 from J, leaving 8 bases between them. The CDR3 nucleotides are TGTGCCAGCAGTGGGGCCTTAAATTCACCCCTCCACTTT. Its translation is CASSGALNSPLHF.

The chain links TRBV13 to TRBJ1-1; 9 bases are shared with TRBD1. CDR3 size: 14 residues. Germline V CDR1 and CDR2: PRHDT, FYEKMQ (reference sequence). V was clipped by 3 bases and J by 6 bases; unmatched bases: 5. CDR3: CASSLGTGRPEAFF. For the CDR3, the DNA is TGTGCCAGCAGCTTGGGGACAGGGAGGCCTGAAGCTTTCTTT.

CDR3 residues: CASSLQTRGLVAEQYF. CDR3 bases: TGTGCCAGCAGTTTACAGACCAGGGGACTAGTAGCCGAGCAGTACTTC. The rearrangement links TRBV27 to TRBJ2-7; TRBD2 agrees at 8 bases. CDR1 and CDR2 from the germline V gene are MNHEY and SMNVEV (reference sequence). The CDR3 runs 16 residues. V lost 2 bases and J lost 6; bases outside the gene matches: 12.

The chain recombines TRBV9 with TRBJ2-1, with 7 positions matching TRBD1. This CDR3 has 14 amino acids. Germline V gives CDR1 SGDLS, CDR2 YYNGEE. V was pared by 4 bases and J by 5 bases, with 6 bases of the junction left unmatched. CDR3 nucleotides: TGTGCCAGCAGCATGGGACAGATAAACAATGAGCAGTTCTTC. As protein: CASSMGQINNEQFF.

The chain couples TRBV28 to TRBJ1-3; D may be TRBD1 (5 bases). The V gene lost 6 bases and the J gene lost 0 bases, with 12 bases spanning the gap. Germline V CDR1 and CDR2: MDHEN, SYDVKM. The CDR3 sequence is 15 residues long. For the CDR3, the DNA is TGTGCCAGCAGCTATGGACACCGCTCTGGAAACACCATATATTTT. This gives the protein CASSYGHRSGNTIYF.

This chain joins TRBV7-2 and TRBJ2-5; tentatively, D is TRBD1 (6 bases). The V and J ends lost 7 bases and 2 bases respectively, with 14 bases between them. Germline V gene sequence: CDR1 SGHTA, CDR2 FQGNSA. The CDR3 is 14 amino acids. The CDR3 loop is CASIMDRTQETQYF. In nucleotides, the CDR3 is TGTGCCAGCATCATGGACAGAACGCAAGAGACCCAGTACTTC.

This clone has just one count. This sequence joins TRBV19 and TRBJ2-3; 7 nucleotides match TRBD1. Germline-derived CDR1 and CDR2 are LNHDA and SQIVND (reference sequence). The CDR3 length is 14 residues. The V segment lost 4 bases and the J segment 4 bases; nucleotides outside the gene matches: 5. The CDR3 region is CASSTRQGADTQYF. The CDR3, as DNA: TGTGCCAGTAGTACAAGACAGGGAGCAGATACGCAGTATTTT.

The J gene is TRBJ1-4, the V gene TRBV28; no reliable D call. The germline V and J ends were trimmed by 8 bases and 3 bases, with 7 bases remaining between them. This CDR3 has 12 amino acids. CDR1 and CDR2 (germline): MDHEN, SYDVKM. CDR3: CASHRANEKLFF. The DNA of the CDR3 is TGTGCCAGCCATAGGGCTAATGAAAAACTGTTTTTT.

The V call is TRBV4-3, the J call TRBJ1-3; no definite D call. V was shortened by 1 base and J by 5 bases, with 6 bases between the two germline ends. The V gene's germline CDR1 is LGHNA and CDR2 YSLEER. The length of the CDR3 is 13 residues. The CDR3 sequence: CASSQGVRNTIYF. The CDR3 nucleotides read TGCGCCAGCAGCCAAGGAGTCCGAAACACCATATATTTT.

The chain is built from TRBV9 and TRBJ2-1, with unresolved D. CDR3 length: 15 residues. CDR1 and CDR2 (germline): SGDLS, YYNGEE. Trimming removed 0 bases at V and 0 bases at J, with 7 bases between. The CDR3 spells CASSVVVSSYNEQFF. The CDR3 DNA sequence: TGTGCCAGCAGCGTAGTTGTCAGCTCCTACAATGAGCAGTTCTTC.

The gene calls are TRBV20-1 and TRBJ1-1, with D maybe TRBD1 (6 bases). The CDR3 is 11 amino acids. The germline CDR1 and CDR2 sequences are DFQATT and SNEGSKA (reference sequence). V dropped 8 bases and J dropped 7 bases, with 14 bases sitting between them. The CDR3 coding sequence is TGCAGTTATACACAGGGCTTTGAAGCTTTCTTT. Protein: CSYTQGFEAFF.

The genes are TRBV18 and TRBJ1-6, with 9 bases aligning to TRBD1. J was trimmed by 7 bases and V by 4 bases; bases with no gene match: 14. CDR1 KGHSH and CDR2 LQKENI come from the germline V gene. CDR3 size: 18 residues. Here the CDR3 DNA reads TGTGCCAGCTCACGAAGAGGGATACAGGGGGCTGGGAATTCACCCCTCCACTTT. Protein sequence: CASSRRGIQGAGNSPLHF. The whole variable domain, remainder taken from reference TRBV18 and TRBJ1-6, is NAGVMQNPRHLVRRRGQEARLRCSPMKGHSHVYWYRQLPEEGLKFMVYLQKENIIDESGMPKERFSAEFPKEGPSILRIQQVVRGDSAAYFCASSRRGIQGAGNSPLHFGNGTRLTVT.

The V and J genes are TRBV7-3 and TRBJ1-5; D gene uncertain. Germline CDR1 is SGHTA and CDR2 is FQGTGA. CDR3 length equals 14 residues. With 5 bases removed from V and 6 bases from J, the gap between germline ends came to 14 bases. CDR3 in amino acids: CASSALGVCQPQHF. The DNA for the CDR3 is TGTGCCAGCAGCGCACTCGGGGTATGTCAGCCCCAGCATTTT.

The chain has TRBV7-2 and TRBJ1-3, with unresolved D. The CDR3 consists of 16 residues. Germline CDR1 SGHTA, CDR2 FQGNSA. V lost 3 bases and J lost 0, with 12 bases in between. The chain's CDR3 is CASSFQSVNSGNTIYF. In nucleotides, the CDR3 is TGTGCCAGCAGCTTCCAATCGGTCAACTCTGGAAACACCATATATTTT.

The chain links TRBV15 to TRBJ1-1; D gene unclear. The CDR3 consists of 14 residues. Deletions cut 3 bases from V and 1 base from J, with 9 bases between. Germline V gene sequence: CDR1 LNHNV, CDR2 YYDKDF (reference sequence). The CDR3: CATSSNYRNTEAFF. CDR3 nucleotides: TGTGCCACCAGCAGCAATTACAGGAACACTGAAGCTTTCTTT. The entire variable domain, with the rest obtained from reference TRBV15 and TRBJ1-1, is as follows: DAMVIQNPRYQVTQFGKPVTLSCSQTLNHNVMYWYQQKSSQAPKLLFHYYDKDFNNEADTPDNFQSRRPNTSFCFLDIRSPGLGDTAMYLCATSSNYRNTEAFFGQGTRLTVV.

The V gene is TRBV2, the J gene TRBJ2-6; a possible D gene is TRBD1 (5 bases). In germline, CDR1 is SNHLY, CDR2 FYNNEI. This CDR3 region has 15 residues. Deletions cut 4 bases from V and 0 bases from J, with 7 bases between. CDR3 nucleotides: TGTGCCAGCAGTGGACAGAGCTCTGGGGCCAACGTCCTGACTTTC. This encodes CASSGQSSGANVLTF. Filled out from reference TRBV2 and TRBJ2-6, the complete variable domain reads EPEVTQTPSHQVTQMGQEVILRCVPISNHLYFYWYRQILGQKVEFLVSFYNNEISEKSEIFDDQFSVERPDGSNFTLKIRSTKLEDSAMYFCASSGQSSGANVLTFGAGSRLTVL.

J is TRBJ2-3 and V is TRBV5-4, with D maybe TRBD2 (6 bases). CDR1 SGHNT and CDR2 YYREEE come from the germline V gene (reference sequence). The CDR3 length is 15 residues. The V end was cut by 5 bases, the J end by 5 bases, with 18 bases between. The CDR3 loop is CASSTPGGGRDTQYF. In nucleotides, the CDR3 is TGTGCCAGCAGTACCCCCGGGGGAGGTAGAGATACGCAGTATTTT. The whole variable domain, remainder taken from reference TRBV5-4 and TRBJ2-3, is ETGVTQSPTHLIKTRGQQVTLRCSSQSGHNTVSWYQQALGQGPQFIFQYYREEENGRGNFPPRFSGLQFPNYSSELNVNALELDDSALYLCASSTPGGGRDTQYFGPGTRLTVL.

The CDR3 region is CASSHPDRASTEQYF. The DNA for the CDR3 is TGCGCCAGCAGCCATCCGGACAGGGCCAGCACCGAGCAGTACTTC. The J gene is TRBJ2-7, the V gene TRBV4-1, with TRBD1 matching over 8 bases. Trimming at V came to 3 bases and at J to 6 bases, leaving 10 bases not matched to a gene. The CDR3 extends over 15 amino acids. Germline values: CDR1 MGHRA, CDR2 YSYEKL.

CDR3: CASSFSGAMNTEAFF. The CDR3 DNA follows: TGCGCCAGCAGCTTTTCAGGAGCCATGAACACTGAAGCTTTCTTT. The chain joins TRBV5-1 to TRBJ1-1, with D hard to call. There are 15 residues in the CDR3. Between the trimmed V and J ends, which lost 2 bases and 0 bases, there was a span of 11 bases. Per germline, CDR1 SGHRS and CDR2 YFSETQ.

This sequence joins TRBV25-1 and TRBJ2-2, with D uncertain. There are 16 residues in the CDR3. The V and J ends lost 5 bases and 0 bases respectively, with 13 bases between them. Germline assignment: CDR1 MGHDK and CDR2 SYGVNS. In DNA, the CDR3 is TGTGCCAGCAGTCCATTATCGCCATCGAACACCGGGGAGCTGTTTTTT. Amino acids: CASSPLSPSNTGELFF.

The CDR3 sequence is CASSLKGGESPLHF. CDR3 sequence (DNA): TGTGCCAGCAGCTTGAAGGGTGGGGAGTCACCCCTCCACTTT. The J gene is TRBJ1-6, the V gene TRBV5-4; D unclear. The V and J ends lost 1 base and 10 bases respectively, with 12 bases between them. This CDR3 comprises 14 residues. CDR1 is SGHNT, CDR2 YYREEE, per germline (reference sequence).

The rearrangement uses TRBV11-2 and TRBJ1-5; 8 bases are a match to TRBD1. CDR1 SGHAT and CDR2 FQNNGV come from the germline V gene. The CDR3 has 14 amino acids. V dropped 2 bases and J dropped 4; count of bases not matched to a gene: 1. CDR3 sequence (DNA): TGTGCCAGCAGCTTAACAGGGGGGAATCAGCCCCAGCATTTT. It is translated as CASSLTGGNQPQHF.

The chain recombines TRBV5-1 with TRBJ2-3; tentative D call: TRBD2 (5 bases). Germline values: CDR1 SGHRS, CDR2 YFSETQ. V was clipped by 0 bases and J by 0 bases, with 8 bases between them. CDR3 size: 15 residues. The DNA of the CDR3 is TGCGCCAGCAGCTTGGACAGCGGAAGCACAGATACGCAGTATTTT. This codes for CASSLDSGSTDTQYF.

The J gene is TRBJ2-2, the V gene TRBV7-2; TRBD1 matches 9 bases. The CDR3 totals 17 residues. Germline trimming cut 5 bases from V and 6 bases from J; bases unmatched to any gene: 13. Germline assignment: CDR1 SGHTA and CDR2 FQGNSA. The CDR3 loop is CASSRVGGQGNSGELFF. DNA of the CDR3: TGTGCCAGCAGCCGGGTCGGGGGACAGGGAAATTCCGGGGAGCTGTTTTTT.

CDR3 coding DNA: TGTGCCAGCAGCCAAGAAGAAGAGGGAACTCAGCCCCAGCATTTT. It translates to CASSQEEEGTQPQHF. This chain connects TRBV4-2 to TRBJ1-5; D uncertain. V lost 0 bases and J lost 6, with 12 bases in between. The CDR3 contains 15 residues. Germline CDR1 is LGHNA and CDR2 is YNFKEQ.

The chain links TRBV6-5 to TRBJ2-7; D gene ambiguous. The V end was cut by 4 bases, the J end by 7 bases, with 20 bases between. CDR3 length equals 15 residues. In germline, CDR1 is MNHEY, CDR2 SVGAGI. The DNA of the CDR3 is TGTGCCAGCAGTTTCCTCGCAGTCCGACTCGGAGAGCAGTACTTC. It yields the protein CASSFLAVRLGEQYF.

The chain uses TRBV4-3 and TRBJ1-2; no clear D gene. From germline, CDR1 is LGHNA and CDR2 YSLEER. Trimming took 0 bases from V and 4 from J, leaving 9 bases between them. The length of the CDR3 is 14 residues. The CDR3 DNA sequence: TGCGCCAGCAGCCAAGACCGCAGAGCCTATGGCTACACCTTC. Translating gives CASSQDRRAYGYTF.